This TCR beta chain comes out of a study of OX40 agonist ivuxolimab in advanced cancers. This CDR3 contains 15 residues. Here immunoSEQ multiplex PCR was the method, and the copy in TCRdb shows in-frame clones only, minus some. There are about 48,000 clones in the sample; about 83% occur only once, and about 1.2% lies in the top ten. This rearrangement joins TRBV21-1 to TRBJ1-2; the table calls TRBD1, which could not be checked here. TRBV21-1 is classified as a pseudogene. The TCR was taken from an adult with an advanced solid tumor such as melanoma, head and neck, liver or kidney cancer. Sequencing was performed on CD4+ or CD8+ T cells sorted from blood, taken in a trial of the OX40 agonist ivuxolimab. CDR3 sequence reads: CASRICYRKTYGYTF. The CDR3 DNA reads TGTGCCAGCAGAATCTGCTACAGAAAGACCTATGGCTACACCTTC.